The 31 T cell receptor beta chains listed next were all sequenced from one sample in a study of blood T cell repertoires in COVID-19. Measured with immunoSEQ multiplex PCR; TCRdb has only the in-frame clones, and not every one. The sample has 150,000 or so clones, about 85% seen once. The sample was peripheral blood. Source of these receptors: a human donor with acute or convalescent COVID-19. The donor label of this sample is uncertain.

This chain joins TRBV6-2 or TRBV6-3 and TRBJ2-5; TRBD1 matches 8 bases. Losses at the gene ends were 4 bases for V and 5 bases for J; bases not matched to a gene: 12. This CDR3 has 16 amino acids. From germline, CDR1 is MNHEY and CDR2 SVGEGT. As DNA, the CDR3 is TGTGCCAGCAGTTCCGACAGGGGACGGTGGAGGGAGACCCAGTACTTC. This encodes CASSSDRGRWRETQYF.

This clone has a single count. The V call is TRBV6-1, the J call TRBJ2-4; TRBD1 aligns across 9 bases. The junction had 16 bases not matched to a gene; V was cut back by 2 bases and J by 8 bases. Germline V gene lookup returns CDR1 MNHNS and CDR2 SASEGT. The CDR3 totals 18 residues. CDR3 nucleotides: TGTGCCAGCAGTGAAAGGCGGACAGGGGCCGGTTTTGGGGACATTCAGTACTTC. Translating it yields CASSERRTGAGFGDIQYF.

In this sample, this clone turned up a few times. The chain has TRBV29-1 and TRBJ1-5, with D maybe TRBD1 (5 bases). V was cut by 4 bases and J by 2 bases, with 15 bases left in between. Germline CDR1 reads SQVTM; CDR2 reads ANQGSEA. The CDR3 is 15 amino acids. The CDR3 nucleotides read TGCAGCGTTGCCTCCGGGACGGGGGGCAATCAGCCCCAGCATTTT. Protein: CSVASGTGGNQPQHF.

J is TRBJ1-2 and V is TRBV2; TRBD1 is a possible D gene (5 bases). The CDR3 is made up of 13 amino acids. Germline CDR1 reads SNHLY; CDR2 reads FYNNEI. Trimming cost V 7 bases and J 6 bases, with 15 bases left between them. CDR3 amino acids: CASKKGRRNGYTF. The CDR3 DNA sequence: TGTGCCAGCAAAAAGGGGCGTAGAAATGGCTACACCTTC.

This clone was seen more than once but under ten times. The chain employs TRBV5-4 and TRBJ1-1; TRBD1 matches at 7 bases. After removal of 2 bases from V and 11 bases from J, the junction contained 9 bases not matched to a gene. The length of the CDR3 is 13 residues. Germline CDR1 SGHNT, CDR2 YYREEE (reference sequence). CDR3 protein: CASSFRGARSAFF. Here the CDR3 DNA reads TGTGCCAGCAGCTTCAGGGGGGCCCGATCGGCTTTCTTT.

This clone was seen a handful of times. V usage is TRBV19 and J usage is TRBJ2-3, with a tentative D call TRBD2 (6 bases). The CDR3 is made up of 13 amino acids. In germline, CDR1 is LNHDA, CDR2 SQIVND (reference sequence). Trimming took 4 bases from V and 6 from J, leaving 11 bases between them. CDR3 residues: CASSTGDGDTQYF. DNA of the CDR3: TGTGCCAGTAGTACGGGGGACGGGGATACGCAGTATTTT.

This chain links TRBV10-3 with TRBJ2-1; 10 bases fit TRBD1. Germline V gene data show CDR1 as ENHRY and CDR2 as SYGVKD. V lost 10 bases and J lost 3; bases outside the gene matches: 18. The CDR3 consists of 18 residues. The CDR3 DNA reads TGTGCCACCCTAGGCTCCGGGACAGGGGCCGGGGACTACAATGAGCAGTTCTTC. This codes for CATLGSGTGAGDYNEQFF.

The chain joins TRBV29-1 to TRBJ2-2, with TRBD1 identical over 7 bases. Germline loops: CDR1 SQVTM, CDR2 ANQGSEA. This CDR3 spans 13 amino acids. V lost 7 bases to trimming and J lost 1 base; unmatched junction nucleotides: 3. CDR3 sequence: CSARTGNTGELFF. The CDR3 region has the DNA TGCAGCGCCCGGACAGGGAACACCGGGGAGCTGTTTTTT.

This clone was recorded once. The chain is built from TRBV20-1 and TRBJ1-5; TRBD1 agrees at 7 bases. This CDR3 comprises 15 residues. Germline-derived CDR1 and CDR2 are DFQATT and SNEGSKA (reference sequence). J gave up 2 bases and V 3 bases, and 7 bases lay outside the gene matches. CDR3 residues: CSASLGGQGNQPQHF. For the CDR3, the DNA is TGCAGTGCTAGTCTAGGAGGACAGGGCAATCAGCCCCAGCATTTT.

V and J are TRBV5-1 and TRBJ1-4, with a possible D match to TRBD1 (5 bases). This CDR3 contains 15 residues. V lost 5 bases and J lost 3, with 14 bases in between. The germline V gene has CDR1 SGHRS and CDR2 YFSETQ. DNA for the CDR3: TGCGCCAGCAGTCCTACAGGCCCGTCTAATGAAAAACTGTTTTTT. As protein: CASSPTGPSNEKLFF.

The chain links TRBV5-5 to TRBJ2-1; tentatively, D is TRBD1 (5 bases). The CDR3 length is 15 residues. CDR1 is SGHKS and CDR2 is YYEKEE in the germline V gene (reference sequence). V shed 4 bases and J shed 4 bases, with 15 bases lying between them. CDR3 amino acids: CASSVSWGPYNEQFF. Here the CDR3 DNA reads TGTGCCAGCAGCGTCAGCTGGGGCCCATACAATGAGCAGTTCTTC.

The chain recombines TRBV7-8 with TRBJ1-2; 8 bases align to TRBD1. The V segment lost 1 base and the J segment 5 bases; nucleotides outside the gene matches: 21. The germline CDR1 and CDR2 sequences are SGHVS and FQNEAQ. The CDR3 is made up of 20 amino acids. CDR3: CASSLGPRTGPPNQGYGYTF. CDR3 coding DNA: TGTGCCAGCAGCTTAGGACCCCGGACAGGGCCACCAAACCAGGGATATGGCTACACCTTC.

The V call is TRBV28, the J call TRBJ1-6; 8 positions agree with TRBD1. J lost 10 bases, V lost 4 bases, and 6 bases had no gene match. Germline assignment: CDR1 MDHEN and CDR2 SYDVKM. CDR3 size: 14 residues. CDR3 sequence: CASSSQGARSPLHF. DNA for the CDR3: TGTGCCAGCAGTTCCCAGGGGGCACGGTCACCCCTCCACTTT.

This clone came up once. J is TRBJ2-7 and V is TRBV13, with a possible D match to TRBD1 (6 bases). The CDR3 runs to 14 residues. The V gene lost 5 bases and the J gene lost 5 bases, with 16 bases spanning the gap. From germline, CDR1 is PRHDT and CDR2 FYEKMQ (reference sequence). The DNA for the CDR3 is TGTGCCAGCAGCCAGCGGCAGGGGTACGACGAGCAGTACTTC. This encodes CASSQRQGYDEQYF.

This clone was detected only a few times. The chain employs TRBV19 and TRBJ2-7; D is perhaps TRBD1 (6 bases). CDR1 and CDR2 from the germline V gene are LNHDA and SQIVND (reference sequence). This CDR3 is 16 amino acids long. V lost 3 bases and J lost 3, with 18 bases in between. The CDR3 nucleotides are TGTGCCAGTAGTATGCCCCCGACAGGCCCAATCTACGAGCAGTACTTC. Translated, it gives CASSMPPTGPIYEQYF.

V is TRBV27 and J is TRBJ1-2; 7 bases match TRBD1. The germline V gene encodes CDR1 MNHEY and CDR2 SMNVEV (reference sequence). This CDR3 has 15 amino acids. The junction had 9 bases not matched to a gene; V was cut back by 6 bases and J by 2 bases. CDR3 nucleotide sequence: TGTGCCAGCAGACAGTTGGACAGGCGGAACTATGGCTACACCTTC. Translation gives CASRQLDRRNYGYTF.

The V call is TRBV7-9, the J call TRBJ1-4, with TRBD1 identical over 7 bases. This CDR3 is built from 14 residues. The ends lost 6 bases at V and 7 bases at J; junction bases unmatched: 8. CDR1 and CDR2 (germline): SEHNR, FQNEAQ (reference sequence). CDR3 sequence: CASSSRQGGEKLFF. CDR3 in DNA: TGTGCCAGCAGTTCACGACAGGGAGGTGAAAAACTGTTTTTT. The full variable domain, in which reference TRBV7-9 and TRBJ1-4 provide the parts outside the CDR3, is DTGVSQNPRHKITKRGQNVTFRCDPISEHNRLYWYRQTLGQGPEFLTYFQNEAQLEKSRLLSDRFSAERPKGSFSTLEIQRTEQGDSAMYLCASSSRQGGEKLFFGSGTQLSVL.

This clone was detected only a few times. V and J are TRBV9 and TRBJ2-1, with TRBD1 as a possible D gene (5 bases). Germline V gene lookup returns CDR1 SGDLS and CDR2 YYNGEE. The CDR3 has 16 amino acids. Trimming removed 3 bases from V and 5 bases from J, with 18 bases in between. This CDR3 reads CASSEPPQGSHNEQFF. CDR3 DNA sequence: TGTGCCAGCAGCGAGCCCCCGCAGGGTTCGCACAATGAGCAGTTCTTC.

V is TRBV28 and J is TRBJ2-7; 7 bases are shared with TRBD1. Germline V gene sequence: CDR1 MDHEN, CDR2 SYDVKM. J lost 0 bases, V lost 5 bases, and 7 bases had no gene match. This CDR3 comprises 15 residues. In nucleotides, the CDR3 is TGTGCCAGCAGTGTCCCTCGACAGGGCTCCTACGAGCAGTACTTC. This sequence encodes CASSVPRQGSYEQYF.

This chain connects TRBV18 to TRBJ1-1; TRBD1 aligns across 8 bases. CDR1 is KGHSH, CDR2 LQKENI, per germline. The V segment lost 5 bases and the J segment 3 bases; nucleotides outside the gene matches: 5. The CDR3 has 14 residues. CDR3 amino acids: CASSRTGTDTEAFF. CDR3 nucleotide sequence: TGTGCCAGCTCAAGGACAGGGACGGACACTGAAGCTTTCTTT.

In this sample, this clone turned up a few times. The V call is TRBV7-3, the J call TRBJ2-2, with D maybe TRBD1 (5 bases). The CDR3 runs 14 residues. V was clipped by 8 bases and J by 7 bases, with 17 bases between them. The V gene's germline CDR1 is SGHTA and CDR2 FQGTGA. The CDR3 here is CASQGGRLGGELFF. The CDR3 DNA is TGTGCCAGCCAGGGCGGTCGCCTCGGCGGGGAGCTGTTTTTT.

The V call is TRBV30, the J call TRBJ1-2; D gene uncertain. The germline V gene has CDR1 GTSNPN and CDR2 SVGIG (reference sequence). Trimming shortened V by 2 bases and J by 2 bases, and 9 bases separated the two germline ends. This CDR3 has 13 residues. CDR3 protein: CAWSSGINYGYTF. CDR3 coding DNA: TGTGCCTGGAGTTCAGGAATAAACTATGGCTACACCTTC.

In regard to this clone: The conserved final phenylalanine or tryptophan is absent from the CDR3, which likely points to a read error. Because the CDR3's place on the DNA is in doubt, the DNA is left out and the CDR3 is given as listed by TCRdb. The chain links TRBV2 to TRBJ2-3; the table's D call, TRBD2, has no DNA check behind it. The CDR3 comprises 12 residues, both ends counted. Germline V gene sequence: CDR1 SNHLY, CDR2 FYNNEI. The CDR3 reads CASSEDSGGALG.

The chain employs TRBV16 and TRBJ1-5; the match to TRBD1 covers 7 bases. The germline gives CDR1 KGHSY, CDR2 FQNENV. V dropped 4 bases and J dropped 4; count of bases not matched to a gene: 10. This CDR3 comprises 16 residues. Written as DNA, the CDR3 is TGTGCCAGCAGCCCCTTGAGACCGACAGGGAATCAGCCCCAGCATTTT. This encodes CASSPLRPTGNQPQHF.

A single count supports this clone. This chain joins TRBV24-1 and TRBJ1-1; weak D call: TRBD1 (5 bases). V gave up 9 bases and J gave up 2 bases, with 15 bases separating them. Germline-derived CDR1 and CDR2 are KGHDR and SFDVKD. This CDR3 has 14 residues. For the CDR3, the DNA is TGTGCCACCGGCGGGAGGGGAAGTAACACTGAAGCTTTCTTT. This translates into CATGGRGSNTEAFF.

The J gene is TRBJ1-5, the V gene TRBV28, with TRBD1 matching over 10 bases. This CDR3 is built from 17 residues. Germline values: CDR1 MDHEN, CDR2 SYDVKM. V lost 4 bases to trimming and J lost 2 bases; unmatched junction nucleotides: 8. The CDR3 DNA is TGTGCCAGCAGTTATTACCGGGACAGGGGTGGCAATCAGCCCCAGCATTTT. The encoded protein is CASSYYRDRGGNQPQHF.

The chain is built from TRBV6-1 and TRBJ2-7; D might be TRBD1 (5 bases). V was cut by 1 base and J by 2 bases, with 12 bases left in between. Germline assignment: CDR1 MNHNS and CDR2 SASEGT. The CDR3 runs to 15 residues. CDR3 sequence reads: CASSEGVDTAYEQYF. The CDR3 DNA reads as TGTGCCAGCAGTGAAGGTGTGGACACAGCCTACGAGCAGTACTTC.

The CDR3 coding sequence is TGTGCCAGCAGTTACTGGACTAGCTCCGGGGAGCTGTTTTTT. It codes for CASSYWTSSGELFF. The chain combines TRBV6-6 with TRBJ2-2; 8 nucleotides match TRBD2. With 1 base clipped from V and 6 bases from J, the junction kept 1 base outside the gene matches. The CDR3 runs 14 residues. Germline V gene sequence: CDR1 MNHNY, CDR2 SVGAGI (reference sequence).

In this sample, this clone turned up once. The V and J genes are TRBV3-1 (or the pseudogene TRBV3-2) and TRBJ2-2, with D tentatively TRBD2 (6 bases). CDR3 size: 13 residues. From germline, CDR1 is LGHDT and CDR2 YNNKEL (reference sequence). V was clipped by 3 bases and J by 5 bases, with 7 bases between them. DNA for the CDR3: TGTGCCAGCAGCCAGGCGGGAACCGGGGAGCTGTTTTTT. Translating it yields CASSQAGTGELFF.

The chain couples TRBV7-2 to TRBJ2-1; 8 bases map to TRBD1. CDR3 length: 13 amino acids. CDR1 SGHTA and CDR2 FQGNSA come from the germline V gene. V lost 5 bases, J lost 5 bases, and 2 bases stayed unmatched. CDR3 DNA sequence: TGTGCCAGCAGCGCGGACAGGGACAATGAGCAGTTCTTC. Amino acids: CASSADRDNEQFF.

This chain connects TRBV19 to TRBJ1-2; D is perhaps TRBD1 (5 bases). Trimming pared 3 bases from V and 1 base from J, leaving 9 bases between. The CDR3 extends over 14 amino acids. The germline gives CDR1 LNHDA, CDR2 SQIVND (reference sequence). As DNA, the CDR3 is TGTGCCAGTAGTATCGACGGGGGTAACTATGGCTACACCTTC. Residues: CASSIDGGNYGYTF.